The TCR beta chain under discussion was sequenced for a study of blood T cell repertoires in COVID-19 (dated by TCRdb to between 2020 and 2021). For the wider study: Samples covering the acute and convalescent phases of COVID-19 were provided by collaborators in the United States, Italy and Spain. The material from the prospective study consisted of cDNA or gDNA derived from T cells, B-cell-depleted T cells, or PBMCs. Deeply sampled blood TCRbeta repertoires from subjects exposed to, actively infected with, or recovered from COVID-19 were included in the dataset. The repertoires were released in a freely available public database intended as a resource for research on the immune response to SARS-CoV-2. Samples came from the ongoing ImmuneRACE study (first 160 participants) plus 1,254 subjects from 6 global collaborators. A de-identified subject ID, COVID-19 status, age in years and sex were almost always included in the sample metadata. Where available, HLA class I and class II types were obtained from metadata supplied by the sample provider rather than from assay-based typing. What the research found in general, with its limitations: The amount of clinical and demographic metadata varied by source and participant and was provided uncurated.

Including the terminal cysteine and phenylalanine, the CDR3 comprises 13 residues. The entry retains the CDR3 DNA only, 39 bases that are in frame from base 1. The germline ends are 6 bases apart after V is trimmed by 1 base and J by 5 bases. Per the germline V gene, SGHTA is the CDR1 and FQGTGA is the CDR2. Remarks on this clone: Its antigen target is currently unknown. Qualities for individual bases were not recorded, and no much larger clone is one base off.

TCRbeta CDR3 regions were amplified from genomic DNA using the immunoSEQ Assay, a bias-controlled multiplex PCR. The authors processed their data as follows. Within the assay, amplification of reference gene primers was used to estimate how many nucleated cells each sample contained. To quantify the absolute abundance of each unique TCRbeta CDR3 rearrangement, sequence reads were collapsed and filtered. For each sample, productive Simpson clonality was calculated as the square root of Simpson's diversity index over productive rearrangements. TCRdb provides this immuneACCESS table in a form limited to in-frame rearrangements. Some clones are lacking; in checked studies, under half of them reflect an unresolved V gene, and why the rest are absent is not known. From that table come the V and J calls and clone size; the DNA was used to work out D and trimming. For this sample the table gives a few hundred thousand clones, of which approximately 92% were detected only once. The ten largest make up under 7% of the sample.

One collaborating source in Seattle enrolled patients while the patients were actively infected and followed the patients over time throughout the course of disease. Each collaborating institution followed its own protocols to collect whole blood in K2EDTA tubes. For TCRbeta analysis, collaborator samples were shipped as frozen whole blood, as isolated PBMCs, or as DNA extracted from either sample type. The chain links TRBV7-3 with TRBJ2-1, with no reliable assignment of the D segment. Sequenced material: peripheral blood. The TCR comes from a woman aged 25 to 39 with COVID-19, enrolled during active disease. The CDR3 has the sequence CASSLRTNNEQFF. The bases read TGTGCCAGCAGCTTAAGAACAAACAATGAGCAGTTCTTC.